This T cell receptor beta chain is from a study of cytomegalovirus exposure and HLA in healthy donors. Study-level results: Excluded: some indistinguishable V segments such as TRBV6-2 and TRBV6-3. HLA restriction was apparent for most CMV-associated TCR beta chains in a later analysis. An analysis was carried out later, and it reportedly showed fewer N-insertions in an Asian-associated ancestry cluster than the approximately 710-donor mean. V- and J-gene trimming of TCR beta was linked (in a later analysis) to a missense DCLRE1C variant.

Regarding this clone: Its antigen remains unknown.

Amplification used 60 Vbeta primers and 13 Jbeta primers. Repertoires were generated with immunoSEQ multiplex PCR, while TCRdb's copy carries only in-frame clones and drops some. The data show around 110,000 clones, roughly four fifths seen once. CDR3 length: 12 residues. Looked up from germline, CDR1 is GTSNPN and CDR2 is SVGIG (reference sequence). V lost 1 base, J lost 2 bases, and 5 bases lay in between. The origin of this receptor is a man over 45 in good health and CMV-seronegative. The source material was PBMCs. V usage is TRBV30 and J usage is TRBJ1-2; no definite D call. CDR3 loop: CAWSAGNYGYTF. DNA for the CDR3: TGTGCCTGGAGTGCAGGAAACTATGGCTACACCTTC.